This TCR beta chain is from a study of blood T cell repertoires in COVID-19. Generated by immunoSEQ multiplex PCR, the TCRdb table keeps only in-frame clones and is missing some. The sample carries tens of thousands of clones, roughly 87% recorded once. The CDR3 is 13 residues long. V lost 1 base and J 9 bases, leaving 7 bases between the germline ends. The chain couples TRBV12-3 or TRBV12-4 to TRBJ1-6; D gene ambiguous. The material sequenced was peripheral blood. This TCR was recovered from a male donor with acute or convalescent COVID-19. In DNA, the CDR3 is TGTGCCAGCAGTTTAGATGGCGGTTCACCCCTCCACTTT. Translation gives CASSLDGGSPLHF.